The 17 T cell receptor beta chains below come from one sample, sequenced in a study of shared clonotypes between healthy human individuals. Method: immunoSEQ multiplex PCR; TCRdb's copy keeps in-frame clones and lacks some. This sample has hundreds of thousands of clones, with roughly 77% found just once. Specimen: PBMCs. Receptor source: a woman in her 40s in good health. Some clones in this sample may be carry-over from other donors' samples.

J is TRBJ2-6 and V is TRBV29-1; D gene ambiguous. V was shortened by 4 bases and J by 0 bases, with 4 bases between the two germline ends. Germline V gives CDR1 SQVTM, CDR2 ANQGSEA. CDR3 size: 13 residues. CDR3: CSVVLSGANVLTF. CDR3 DNA: TGCAGCGTTGTCCTCTCTGGGGCCAACGTCCTGACTTTC. Complete variable domain (other parts from reference TRBV29-1 and TRBJ2-6): SAVISQKPSRDICQRGTSLTIQCQVDSQVTMMFWYRQQPGQSLTLIATANQGSEATYESGFVIDKFPISRPNLTFSTLTVSNMSPEDSSIYLCSVVLSGANVLTFGAGSRLTVL.

There are many counts of this clone. V gene TRBV28 combines with J gene TRBJ2-7; 7 bases are shared with TRBD1. Germline loops: CDR1 MDHEN, CDR2 SYDVKM. This CDR3 has 15 amino acids. V was clipped by 6 bases and J by 9 bases; unmatched bases: 17. CDR3 amino acids: CASSPGDRDVVGQYF. For the CDR3, the DNA is TGTGCCAGCAGCCCCGGAGACAGGGATGTGGTCGGGCAGTACTTC.

V is TRBV6-1 and J is TRBJ1-1; 7 bases align to TRBD1. Looked up from germline, CDR1 is MNHNS and CDR2 is SASEGT. The junction had 5 bases not matched to a gene; V was cut back by 6 bases and J by 1 base. The CDR3 has 14 amino acids. This CDR3 is CASRLGGENTEAFF. Here the CDR3 DNA reads TGTGCCAGCAGACTAGGGGGCGAGAACACTGAAGCTTTCTTT.

The chain is built from TRBV14 and TRBJ2-2, with a possible D match to TRBD2 (6 bases). Germline loops: CDR1 SGHDN, CDR2 FVKESK. The CDR3 has 15 residues. V gave up 3 bases and J gave up 4 bases, with 12 bases separating them. DNA of the CDR3: TGTGCCAGCAGCCACGGGACTTACGGCACCGGGGAGCTGTTTTTT. This translates into CASSHGTYGTGELFF. Combining the CDR3 with reference TRBV14 and TRBJ2-2 gives the whole variable domain EAGVTQFPSHSVIEKGQTVTLRCDPISGHDNLYWYRRVMGKEIKFLLHFVKESKQDESGMPNNRFLAERTGGTYSTLKVQPAELEDSGVYFCASSHGTYGTGELFFGEGSRLTVL.

This clone came up once. The chain links TRBV19 to TRBJ1-5; D ambiguous. This CDR3 has 14 amino acids. Germline CDR1 LNHDA, CDR2 SQIVND (reference sequence). Trimming took 7 bases from V and 0 from J, leaving 10 bases between them. CDR3 in DNA: TGTGCCAGTACCGGCATCTATAGCAATCAGCCCCAGCATTTT. Protein sequence: CASTGIYSNQPQHF.

This chain links TRBV2 with TRBJ2-4, with D possibly TRBD2 on 6 matching bases. Trimming removed 8 bases from V and 6 bases from J, with 8 bases in between. The CDR3 has 11 amino acids. Germline values: CDR1 SNHLY, CDR2 FYNNEI. DNA for the CDR3: TGTGCCAGCGGGGGACTAAACATTCAGTACTTC. It codes for CASGGLNIQYF.

CDR3 region: CASSLKAGGSGGKDTQYF. The CDR3 DNA sequence: TGTGCCAGCAGCTTAAAGGCCGGAGGAAGCGGGGGGAAGGATACGCAGTATTTT. J is TRBJ2-3 and V is TRBV7-2, with 9 bases lining up with TRBD2. CDR3 length: 18 amino acids. After removal of 2 bases from V and 6 bases from J, the junction contained 15 bases not matched to a gene. Germline values: CDR1 SGHTA, CDR2 FQGNSA.

In this sample, this clone turned up once. This sequence joins TRBV19 and TRBJ1-1, with TRBD1 matching over 10 bases. The CDR3 has 16 amino acids. Germline V gene data show CDR1 as LNHDA and CDR2 as SQIVND (reference sequence). V trimming: 6 bases; J trimming: 3 bases; junction bases outside the gene matches: 10. Here the CDR3 reads CASREGTGVEDTEAFF. CDR3 sequence (DNA): TGTGCCAGTAGAGAGGGGACAGGGGTTGAAGACACTGAAGCTTTCTTT.

To note about this clone: The sample contains more than one DNA sequence encoding this CDR3. The V gene is TRBV2, the J gene TRBJ2-1; no reliable D call. This CDR3 contains 13 residues. Germline CDR1 reads SNHLY; CDR2 reads FYNNEI. Between the trimmed V and J ends, which lost 1 base and 4 bases, there was a span of 5 bases. CDR3 loop: CASSEGQYNEQFF. The CDR3 coding sequence is TGTGCCAGCAGTGAAGGGCAGTACAATGAGCAGTTCTTC.

The genes are TRBV28 and TRBJ2-7, with no clear D. Germline V gene sequence: CDR1 MDHEN, CDR2 SYDVKM. CDR3 length: 14 amino acids. Trimming took off 4 bases at V and 5 bases at J, with 15 bases between the two ends. The CDR3 region is CASSYTAKNHEQYF. In DNA form, the CDR3 reads TGTGCCAGCAGTTATACGGCCAAGAACCACGAGCAGTACTTC. Combining the CDR3 with reference TRBV28 and TRBJ2-7 gives the whole variable domain DVKVTQSSRYLVKRTGEKVFLECVQDMDHENMFWYRQDPGLGLRLIYFSYDVKMKEKGDIPEGYSVSREKKERFSLILESASTNQTSMYLCASSYTAKNHEQYFGPGTRLTVT.

This chain links TRBV9 with TRBJ2-1; TRBD1 matches 9 bases. CDR1 and CDR2 (germline): SGDLS, YYNGEE. The CDR3 sequence is 19 residues long. Unmatched junction bases numbered 18, after V lost 0 bases and J lost 8 bases. In DNA form, the CDR3 reads TGTGCCAGCAGCGTAGCCTCAACCGGGACAGGGAGGTTGTCGGATGAGCAGTTCTTC. This translates into CASSVASTGTGRLSDEQFF.

The chain employs TRBV30 and TRBJ2-7; perhaps TRBD1 as D (6 bases). Trimming stripped 3 bases from V and 2 bases from J, with 20 bases between. Germline V gene data show CDR1 as GTSNPN and CDR2 as SVGIG (reference sequence). CDR3 length equals 16 residues. The CDR3 DNA reads as TGTGCCTGGAGGGATTTAACCGGGACACCCACCTACGAGCAGTACTTC. This encodes CAWRDLTGTPTYEQYF.

The CDR3 DNA is TGTGCCAGCAGCAATCAGGGAAGAGAGACCCAGTACTTC. It is translated as CASSNQGRETQYF. This sequence joins TRBV9 and TRBJ2-5, with D possibly being TRBD1 (5 bases). With 4 bases removed from V and 4 bases from J, the gap between germline ends came to 11 bases. There are 13 residues in the CDR3. CDR1 and CDR2 (germline): SGDLS, YYNGEE.

V usage is TRBV13 and J usage is TRBJ2-1; D is unclear. This CDR3 has 11 residues. The germline V gene encodes CDR1 PRHDT and CDR2 FYEKMQ (reference sequence). With 3 bases removed from V and 7 bases from J, the gap between germline ends came to 4 bases. CDR3 in DNA: TGTGCCAGCAGCTTCTCGAATGAGCAGTTCTTC. This translates into CASSFSNEQFF.

The chain joins TRBV5-4 to TRBJ2-1; 11 nucleotides match TRBD2. CDR3 size: 15 residues. V gave up 3 bases and J gave up 3 bases; unmatched junction bases: 2. Germline V gene lookup returns CDR1 SGHNT and CDR2 YYREEE (reference sequence). CDR3 coding DNA: TGTGCCAGCAGCTGGGGGACTAGCGGCTACAATGAGCAGTTCTTC. Protein: CASSWGTSGYNEQFF.

This clone occurred a few times. CDR3 in DNA: TGTGCCAGCAGCGTAGAAGGGGTAAGGGGAAACATTCAGTACTTC. Protein: CASSVEGVRGNIQYF. The chain couples TRBV9 to TRBJ2-4; TRBD1 is a possible D gene (5 bases). The CDR3 contains 15 residues. Germline V lookup: CDR1 SGDLS, CDR2 YYNGEE. V was shortened by 0 bases and J by 6 bases, with 13 bases between the two germline ends.

The V and J genes are TRBV2 and TRBJ2-5, with D possibly matching TRBD2 (7 bases). Deletions cut 6 bases from V and 5 bases from J, with 19 bases between. This CDR3 region has 15 residues. Germline lookup yields CDR1 SNHLY and CDR2 FYNNEI. CDR3 residues: CASSELGGAAETQYF. DNA of the CDR3: TGTGCCAGCAGCGAGCTGGGGGGGGCTGCGGAGACCCAGTACTTC.